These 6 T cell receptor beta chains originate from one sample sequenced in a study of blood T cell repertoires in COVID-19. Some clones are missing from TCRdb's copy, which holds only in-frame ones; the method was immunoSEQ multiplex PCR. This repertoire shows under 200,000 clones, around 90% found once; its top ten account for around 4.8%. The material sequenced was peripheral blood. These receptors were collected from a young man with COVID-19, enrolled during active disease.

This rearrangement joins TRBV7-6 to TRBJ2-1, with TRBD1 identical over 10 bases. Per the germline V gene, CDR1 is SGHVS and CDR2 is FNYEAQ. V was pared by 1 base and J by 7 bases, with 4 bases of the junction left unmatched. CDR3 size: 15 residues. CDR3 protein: CASSLDPGQGNEQFF. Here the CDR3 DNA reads TGTGCCAGCAGCTTAGACCCGGGACAGGGGAATGAGCAGTTCTTC.

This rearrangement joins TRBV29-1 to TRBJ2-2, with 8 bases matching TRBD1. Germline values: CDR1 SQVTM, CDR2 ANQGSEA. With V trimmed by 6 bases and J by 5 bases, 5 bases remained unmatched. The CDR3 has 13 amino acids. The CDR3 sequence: CSVDRVGTGELFF. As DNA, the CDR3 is TGCAGCGTGGACAGGGTAGGAACCGGGGAGCTGTTTTTT.

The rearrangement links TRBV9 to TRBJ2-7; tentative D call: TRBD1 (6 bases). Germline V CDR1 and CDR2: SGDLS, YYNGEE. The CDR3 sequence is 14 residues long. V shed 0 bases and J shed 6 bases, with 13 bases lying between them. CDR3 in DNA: TGTGCCAGCAGCGTAGACAGGGCCCTCTCCGAGCAGTACTTC. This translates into CASSVDRALSEQYF.

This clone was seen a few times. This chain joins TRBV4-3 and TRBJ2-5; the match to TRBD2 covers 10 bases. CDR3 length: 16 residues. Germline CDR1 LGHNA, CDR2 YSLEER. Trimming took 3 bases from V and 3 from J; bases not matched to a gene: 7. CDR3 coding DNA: TGCGCCAGCAGCCAGAACCCCGGACTAGCGGAAGAGACCCAGTACTTC. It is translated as CASSQNPGLAEETQYF.

For the CDR3, the DNA is TGTGCCCTACGGGGCAGGGGATTTAACACCGGGGAGCTGTTTTTT. It encodes CALRGRGFNTGELFF. The rearrangement joins TRBV7-9 to TRBJ2-2, with D tentatively TRBD1 (6 bases). CDR3 size: 15 residues. Germline V gene data show CDR1 as SEHNR and CDR2 as FQNEAQ (reference sequence). The germline V and J ends were trimmed by 11 bases and 2 bases, with 18 bases remaining between them.

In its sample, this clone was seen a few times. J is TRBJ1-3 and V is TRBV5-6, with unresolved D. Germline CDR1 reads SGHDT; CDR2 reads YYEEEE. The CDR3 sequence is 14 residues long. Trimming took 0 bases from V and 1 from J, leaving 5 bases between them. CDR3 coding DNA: TGTGCCAGCAGCTTGGGTATTTCTGGAAACACCATATATTTT. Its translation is CASSLGISGNTIYF. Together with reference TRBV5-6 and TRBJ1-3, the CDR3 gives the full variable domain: DAGVTQSPTHLIKTRGQQVTLRCSPKSGHDTVSWYQQALGQGPQFIFQYYEEEERQRGNFPDRFSGHQFPNYSSELNVNALLLGDSALYLCASSLGISGNTIYFGEGSWLTVV.